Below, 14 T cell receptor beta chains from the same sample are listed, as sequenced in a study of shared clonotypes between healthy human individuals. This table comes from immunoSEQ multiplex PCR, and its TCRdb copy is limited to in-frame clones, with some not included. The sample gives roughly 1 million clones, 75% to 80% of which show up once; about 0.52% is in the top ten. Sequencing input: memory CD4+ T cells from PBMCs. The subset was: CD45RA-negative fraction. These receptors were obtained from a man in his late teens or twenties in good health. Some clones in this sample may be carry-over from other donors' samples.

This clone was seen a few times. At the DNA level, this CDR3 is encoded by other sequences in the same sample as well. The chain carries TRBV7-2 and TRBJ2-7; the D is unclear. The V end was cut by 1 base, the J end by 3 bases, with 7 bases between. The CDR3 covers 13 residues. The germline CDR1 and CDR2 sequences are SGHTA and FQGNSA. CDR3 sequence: CASSLDPRYEQYF. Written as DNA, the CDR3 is TGTGCCAGCAGCTTAGATCCCCGCTACGAGCAGTACTTC.

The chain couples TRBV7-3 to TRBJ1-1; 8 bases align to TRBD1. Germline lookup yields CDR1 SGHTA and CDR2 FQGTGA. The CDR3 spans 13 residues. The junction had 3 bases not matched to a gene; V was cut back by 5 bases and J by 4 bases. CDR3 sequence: CASSGQGGTEAFF. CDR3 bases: TGTGCCAGCAGCGGACAGGGAGGCACTGAAGCTTTCTTT.

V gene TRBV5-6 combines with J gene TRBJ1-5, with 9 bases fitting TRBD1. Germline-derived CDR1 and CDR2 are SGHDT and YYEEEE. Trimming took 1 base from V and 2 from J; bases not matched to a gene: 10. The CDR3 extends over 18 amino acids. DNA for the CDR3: TGTGCCAGCAGCTTGCCGGGACAGGGAGTTTCTGGCAATCAGCCCCAGCATTTT. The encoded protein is CASSLPGQGVSGNQPQHF.

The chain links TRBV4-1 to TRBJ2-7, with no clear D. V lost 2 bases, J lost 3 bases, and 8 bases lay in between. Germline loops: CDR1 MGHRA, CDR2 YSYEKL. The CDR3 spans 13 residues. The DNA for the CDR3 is TGCGCCAGCAGCCAACAACAGAACTACGAGCAGTACTTC. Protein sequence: CASSQQQNYEQYF.

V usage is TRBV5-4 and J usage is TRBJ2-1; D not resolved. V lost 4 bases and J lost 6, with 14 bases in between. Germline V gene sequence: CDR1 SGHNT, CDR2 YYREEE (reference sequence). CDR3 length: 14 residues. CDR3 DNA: TGTGCCAGCAGCCCCGGTCCCCACTCCAATGAGCAGTTCTTC. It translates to CASSPGPHSNEQFF.

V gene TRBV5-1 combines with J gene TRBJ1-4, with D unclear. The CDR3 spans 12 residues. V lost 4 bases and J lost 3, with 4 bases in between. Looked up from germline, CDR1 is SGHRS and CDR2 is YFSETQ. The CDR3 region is CASSLSNEKLFF. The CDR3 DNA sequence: TGCGCCAGCAGCCTTTCTAATGAAAAACTGTTTTTT.

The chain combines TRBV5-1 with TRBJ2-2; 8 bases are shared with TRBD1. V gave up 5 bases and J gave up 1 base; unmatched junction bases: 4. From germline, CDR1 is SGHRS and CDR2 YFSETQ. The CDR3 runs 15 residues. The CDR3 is CASSKGQGNTGELFF. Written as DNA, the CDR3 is TGCGCCAGCAGTAAAGGACAGGGGAACACCGGGGAGCTGTTTTTT.

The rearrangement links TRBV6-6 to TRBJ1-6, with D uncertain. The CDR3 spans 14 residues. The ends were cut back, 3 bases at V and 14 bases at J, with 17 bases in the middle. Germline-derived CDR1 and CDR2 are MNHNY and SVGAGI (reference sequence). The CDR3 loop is CASSYNSQFKALHF. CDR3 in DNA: TGTGCCAGCAGTTATAACAGCCAGTTCAAAGCCCTCCACTTT.

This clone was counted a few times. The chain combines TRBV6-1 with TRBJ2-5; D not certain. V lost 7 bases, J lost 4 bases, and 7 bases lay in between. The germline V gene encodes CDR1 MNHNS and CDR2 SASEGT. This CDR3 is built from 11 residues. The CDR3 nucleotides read TGTGCCAGCATTCTTATAGAGACCCAGTACTTC. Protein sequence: CASILIETQYF.

Written as DNA, the CDR3 is TGTGCCTGGGGCTTAGGGCAGTGGAGTACAGATACGCAGTATTTT. The encoded protein is CAWGLGQWSTDTQYF. The chain has TRBV30 and TRBJ2-3; no firm D call. Germline CDR1 reads GTSNPN; CDR2 reads SVGIG (reference sequence). The CDR3 totals 15 residues. The V end was cut by 5 bases, the J end by 3 bases, with 18 bases between.

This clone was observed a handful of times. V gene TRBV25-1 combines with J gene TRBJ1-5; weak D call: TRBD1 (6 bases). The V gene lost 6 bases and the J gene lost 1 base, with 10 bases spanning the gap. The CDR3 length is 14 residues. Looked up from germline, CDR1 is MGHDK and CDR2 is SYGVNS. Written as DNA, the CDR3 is TGTGCCAGCAGCCGCCAGGGGAGCAATCAGCCCCAGCATTTT. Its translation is CASSRQGSNQPQHF.

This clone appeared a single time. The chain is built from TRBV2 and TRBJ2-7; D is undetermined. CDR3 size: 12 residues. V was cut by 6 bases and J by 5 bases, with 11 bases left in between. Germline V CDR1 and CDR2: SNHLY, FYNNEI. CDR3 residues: CASSRQFDEQYF. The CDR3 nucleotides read TGTGCCAGCAGCAGGCAATTCGACGAGCAGTACTTC.

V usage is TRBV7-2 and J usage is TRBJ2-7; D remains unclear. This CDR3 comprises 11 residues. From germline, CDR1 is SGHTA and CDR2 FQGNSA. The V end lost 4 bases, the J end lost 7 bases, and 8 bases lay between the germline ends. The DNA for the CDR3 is TGTGCCAGCAGCTGGAGCGTAGAGCAGTACTTC. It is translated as CASSWSVEQYF.

CDR3 sequence: CASSPRRSNEKLFF. The CDR3 bases are TGTGCCAGCTCACCTAGACGGAGTAATGAAAAACTGTTTTTT. This chain connects TRBV18 to TRBJ1-4; D not certain. The CDR3 length is 14 residues. V was trimmed by 3 bases and J by 4 bases, leaving 9 bases between them. Germline V gene lookup returns CDR1 KGHSH and CDR2 LQKENI.